The 14 T cell receptor beta chains below all came from one sample that was sequenced in a study of blood T cell repertoires in COVID-19. Sequenced by immunoSEQ multiplex PCR; TCRdb stores in-frame clones only, minus some. The profile shows a few hundred thousand clones, 88% of them singletons. Sequenced material: peripheral blood. The receptors were sampled from a woman between 25 and 40 years old with COVID-19, enrolled during active disease.

The chain joins TRBV7-9 to TRBJ2-5; D possibly corresponds to TRBD2 (6 bases). The CDR3 totals 13 residues. Germline-derived CDR1 and CDR2 are SEHNR and FQNEAQ (reference sequence). Trimming stripped 3 bases from V and 4 bases from J, with 9 bases between. The chain's CDR3 is CASSFGGGETQYF. The CDR3 coding sequence is TGTGCCAGCAGCTTCGGGGGTGGAGAGACCCAGTACTTC.

The V gene is TRBV19, the J gene TRBJ2-5; D possibly corresponds to TRBD2 (5 bases). The CDR3 consists of 14 residues. Germline V CDR1 and CDR2: LNHDA, SQIVND (reference sequence). Trimming left V 3 bases short and J 1 base short, with 9 bases between. The CDR3: CASSIGVLQETQYF. The CDR3 DNA is TGTGCCAGTAGTATCGGGGTCCTCCAAGAGACCCAGTACTTC.

CDR3 protein: CASSRLGGDGYTF. CDR3 in DNA: TGTGCCAGCAGCCGACTCGGCGGGGACGGCTACACCTTC. V usage is TRBV6-5 and J usage is TRBJ1-2; a possible D gene is TRBD1 (5 bases). Trimming removed 6 bases from V and 8 bases from J, with 16 bases in between. From germline, CDR1 is MNHEY and CDR2 SVGAGI. The CDR3 has 13 residues.

The chain is built from TRBV4-2 and TRBJ1-2; no reliable D call. This CDR3 comprises 14 residues. Germline CDR1 LGHNA, CDR2 YNFKEQ. V was cut by 0 bases and J by 7 bases, with 12 bases left in between. The CDR3 here is CASSQEKVAAGYTF. The CDR3 DNA is TGTGCCAGCAGCCAAGAGAAAGTAGCCGCTGGCTACACCTTC.

The gene calls are TRBV30 and TRBJ2-1; D remains unclear. The ends were cut back, 1 base at V and 0 bases at J, with 7 bases in the middle. This CDR3 contains 14 residues. In germline, CDR1 is GTSNPN, CDR2 SVGIG (reference sequence). The CDR3 loop is CAWSDLRSYNEQFF. The DNA for the CDR3 is TGTGCCTGGAGTGACTTGCGCTCCTACAATGAGCAGTTCTTC. The whole variable domain, remainder taken from reference TRBV30 and TRBJ2-1, is SQTIHQWPATLVQPVGSPLSLECTVEGTSNPNLYWYRQAAGRGLQLLFYSVGIGQISSEVPQNLSASRPQDRQFILSSKKLLLSDSGFYLCAWSDLRSYNEQFFGPGTRLTVL.

The DNA of the CDR3 is TGCGCCAGCAGCTTGGGGGGACAGGGAGATTCACCCCTCCACTTT. This sequence encodes CASSLGGQGDSPLHF. The chain is built from TRBV5-1 and TRBJ1-6, with 9 bases that match TRBD1. V dropped 0 bases and J dropped 8; count of bases not matched to a gene: 3. Germline V gene lookup returns CDR1 SGHRS and CDR2 YFSETQ. The CDR3 extends over 15 amino acids.

The chain links TRBV19 to TRBJ1-1; D is uncertain. CDR1 is LNHDA, CDR2 SQIVND, per germline (reference sequence). Trimming pared 7 bases from V and 5 bases from J, leaving 8 bases between. The CDR3 has 11 amino acids. CDR3 loop: CASTSWTEAFF. The CDR3 region has the DNA TGTGCCAGTACCAGTTGGACTGAAGCTTTCTTT. Based on the CDR3 plus reference TRBV19 and TRBJ1-1, the full variable domain is DGGITQSPKYLFRKEGQNVTLSCEQNLNHDAMYWYRQDPGQGLRLIYYSQIVNDFQKGDIAEGYSVSREKKESFPLTVTSAQKNPTAFYLCASTSWTEAFFGQGTRLTVV.

The chain has TRBV10-3 and TRBJ1-5; TRBD1 matches 9 bases. In germline, CDR1 is ENHRY, CDR2 SYGVKD. The CDR3 has 15 residues. V lost 6 bases to trimming and J lost 3 bases; unmatched junction nucleotides: 6. The CDR3 bases are TGTGCCATCAGCCGGACAGGGGATGACAATCAGCCCCAGCATTTT. This translates into CAISRTGDDNQPQHF.

The J gene is TRBJ2-1, the V gene TRBV4-1; 11 bases map to TRBD2. Germline CDR1 is MGHRA and CDR2 is YSYEKL. This CDR3 comprises 16 residues. The V gene end was trimmed by 2 bases and the J gene end by 5 bases; junction bases not matched to a gene: 5. The CDR3 is CASSQWGLAENNEQFF. In DNA, the CDR3 is TGCGCCAGCAGCCAATGGGGACTAGCGGAGAACAATGAGCAGTTCTTC.

The chain carries TRBV13 and TRBJ2-2; 9 bases agree with TRBD2. The V segment lost 2 bases and the J segment 5 bases; nucleotides outside the gene matches: 12. The CDR3 extends over 18 amino acids. Germline CDR1 PRHDT, CDR2 FYEKMQ (reference sequence). As DNA, the CDR3 is TGTGCCAGCAGCTTACCCTATATAGCGGGAGAGAGAACCGGGGAGCTGTTTTTT. Its translation is CASSLPYIAGERTGELFF.

V gene TRBV10-3 combines with J gene TRBJ1-2, with 7 nucleotides matching TRBD1. Trimming removed 10 bases from V and 4 bases from J; junction bases left unmatched: 15. The CDR3 contains 15 residues. The germline gives CDR1 ENHRY, CDR2 SYGVKD. The CDR3 loop reads CATRAGGSASYGYTF. Written as DNA, the CDR3 is TGTGCCACCAGGGCAGGGGGGTCGGCCTCCTATGGCTACACCTTC.

This clone showed up just once. The rearrangement links TRBV7-9 to TRBJ1-2; TRBD1 agrees at 8 bases. There are 14 residues in the CDR3. Germline loops: CDR1 SEHNR, CDR2 FQNEAQ (reference sequence). V trimming: 4 bases; J trimming: 4 bases; junction bases outside the gene matches: 5. As DNA, the CDR3 is TGTGCCAGCAGCTCCGGGACAGGCCTCTATGGCTACACCTTC. It yields the protein CASSSGTGLYGYTF.

The V call is TRBV9, the J call TRBJ1-6; the D is unclear. Trimming took 4 bases from V and 0 from J, leaving 14 bases between them. This CDR3 is 17 amino acids long. Germline values: CDR1 SGDLS, CDR2 YYNGEE. CDR3 sequence reads: CASSPYPHRSYNSPLHF. In nucleotides, the CDR3 is TGTGCCAGCAGCCCATATCCACACCGCTCCTATAATTCACCCCTCCACTTT.

The chain carries TRBV18 and TRBJ2-1; 13 bases line up with TRBD2. With 0 bases clipped from V and 7 bases from J, the junction kept 0 bases outside the gene matches. Germline values: CDR1 KGHSH, CDR2 LQKENI. The CDR3 runs 15 residues. CDR3 in amino acids: CASSPPLAGGNEQFF. CDR3 bases: TGTGCCAGCTCACCACCACTAGCGGGAGGGAATGAGCAGTTCTTC.